This T cell receptor (beta chain) was obtained from a study of blood T cell repertoires in COVID-19. A single count supports this clone. Only in-frame clones appear in the TCRdb table, and some are missing; sequencing was by immunoSEQ multiplex PCR. The table shows 350,000 to 450,000 clones, with roughly nine tenths occurring only once. This CDR3 has 14 residues. Per the germline V gene, CDR1 is SGHRS and CDR2 is YFSETQ. Trimming took off 4 bases at V and 6 bases at J, with 16 bases between the two ends. Source material: PBMCs or T cells enriched from blood (not recorded which). The gene calls are TRBV5-1 and TRBJ1-2; D not resolved. This receptor was identified in a woman between 40 and 55 years old who had been exposed to COVID-19. The CDR3 DNA is TGCGCCAGCAGCCTCATATCGGGTCCGGATGGCTACACCTTC. It encodes CASSLISGPDGYTF.